The source of this T cell receptor (beta chain) is a study of blood T cells in healthy people across ages. Whole-study findings and limits: Estimates drawn from one million T cells were deemed to understate diversity. Versus aged donors, long-lived donors had higher diversity and more naive CD4+ cells. As age increased, TCR beta diversity per million T cells fell in a roughly linear fashion.

The length of the CDR3 is 16 residues. The V gene's germline CDR1 is SGHTA and CDR2 FQGNSA. V trimming: 5 bases; J trimming: 5 bases; junction bases outside the gene matches: 11. This clonotype was seen at least ten times. Its antigen is not identified. A J-beta primer mix and a sample-barcoded 5' primer were used in a second PCR of about 6 to 12 cycles. TCRdb reprocessed the 5' RACE reads via MiXCR and lists one record per CDR3 protein. The top ten hold about 18% of the sample, which has more than 800,000 distinct CDR3 sequences, more than 25% seen once. The sequenced sample consisted of blood. The TCR was taken from a woman aged 80 or older in good health. The genes are TRBV7-2 and TRBJ2-1; 8 nucleotides match TRBD1. Here the CDR3 DNA reads TGTGCCAGCAGCCACCGCGCCGGGACAGGTAACAATGAGCAGTTCTTC. The encoded protein is CASSHRAGTGNNEQFF.